The clone carrying this T cell receptor beta chain was observed a few times. These data belong to a study of CD8+ T cells in alopecia areata. Germline V gene lookup returns CDR1 SGHRS and CDR2 YFSETQ. V lost 1 base to trimming and J lost 6 bases, with 13 bases between them. The CDR3 is made up of 14 amino acids. Stated treatment: oral pan-JAK inhibitor, 5-10 mg twice daily. Extracted RNA was reverse transcribed into cDNA, the sequencing template. Sequenced by immunoSEQ multiplex PCR; TCRdb stores in-frame clones only, minus some. The data show fewer than 200,000 clones, about 60% seen once. The sequence came from a human donor with alopecia areata. V usage is TRBV5-1 and J usage is TRBJ1-2; D may be TRBD1 (5 bases). The sequencing here drew on CD8+ T cells sorted from blood, taken at week 24, from a patient treated with tofacitinib. The CDR3 DNA sequence: TGCGCCAGCAGCTTGCGGGGACCGATTGATGGCTACACCTTC. It translates to CASSLRGPIDGYTF.